This TCR beta chain was identified during a study of control samples from healthy donors and cancer patients. Trimming stripped 6 bases from V and 0 bases from J, with 8 bases between. The CDR3 has 13 residues. Per germline, CDR1 SGHNT and CDR2 YYREEE (reference sequence). Sequencing used immunoSEQ multiplex PCR; TCRdb keeps in-frame clones, though not all of them. This sample has around 130,000 clones, with over 75% found just once. The sample was blood. This TCR came from a man aged 45 to 65 in good health. The gene calls are TRBV5-4 and TRBJ2-3, with a tentative D call TRBD2 (6 bases). The CDR3 DNA follows: TGTGCCAGCAATCGGGGGAGCACAGATACGCAGTATTTT. This translates into CASNRGSTDTQYF.